A selection of T cell receptor beta chains follows, all from one sample in a study of blood T cell repertoires in COVID-19. Profiled with immunoSEQ multiplex PCR; TCRdb holds only in-frame clones, not every one. The sample comprises 380,000 or so clones, 89% of which are singletons, and roughly 1.2% rests with the top ten. Sequencing used peripheral blood. These TCRs come from a man aged 35 to 55 with acute or convalescent COVID-19. Both conserved end residues are part of each CDR3. The D gene is left open where the match is weak. The size field is filled for only some rows; it gives once, few, many or a size class.

j_call	v_call	d_call	clone_size	cdr3_aa	cdr3_nt
TRBJ2-2	TRBV11-3	TRBD1	.	CASSPWTGGENTGELFF	TGTGCCAGCAGCCCCTGGACAGGGGGCGAAAACACCGGGGAGCTGTTTTTT
TRBJ1-2	TRBV7-8	.	.	CASSPPDSGNIYGYTF	TGTGCCAGCAGCCCGCCGGACAGTGGAAATATTTATGGCTACACCTTC
TRBJ2-7	TRBV6-5	.	.	CASSPGQNYEQYF	TGTGCCAGCTCGCCGGGACAAAACTACGAGCAGTACTTC
TRBJ1-6	TRBV7-2	TRBD1	once	CASSPTGTTLRGALHF	TGTGCCAGCAGTCCGACAGGGACAACCCTGAGAGGGGCCCTCCACTTT
TRBJ1-1	TRBV19	TRBD1	.	CASMVPGGPNTEAFF	TGTGCCAGTATGGTTCCAGGGGGGCCCAACACTGAAGCTTTCTTT
TRBJ1-5	TRBV5-6	.	.	CASSDSPRQPQHF	TGTGCCAGCAGCGACTCCCCCCGTCAGCCCCAGCATTTT
TRBJ2-7	TRBV11-3	.	.	CASSLHVYRARHEQYF	TGTGCCAGCAGCCTACACGTTTACAGGGCGCGCCACGAGCAGTACTTC
TRBJ1-5	TRBV5-5	.	.	CASSLLSGLDQPQHF	TGTGCCAGCAGCTTGTTATCAGGGTTGGATCAGCCCCAGCATTTT
TRBJ2-3	TRBV9	.	.	CASSVAAATDTQYF	TGTGCCAGCAGCGTAGCAGCGGCCACAGATACGCAGTATTTT
TRBJ1-1	TRBV29-1	TRBD1	.	CSVDSGTGRGGTEAFF	TGCAGCGTGGACTCCGGGACAGGGAGAGGGGGGACTGAAGCTTTCTTT
TRBJ2-7	TRBV27	.	.	CASGYASSYEQYF	TGTGCCAGCGGTTATGCGAGCTCCTACGAGCAGTACTTC
TRBJ2-1	TRBV30	TRBD1	.	CAWSVQGDVYNEQFF	TGTGCCTGGAGTGTACAGGGGGATGTCTACAATGAGCAGTTCTTC